The rows below give T cell receptor beta chains drawn from one sample of a study of Ad26.COV2.S vaccination and SARS-CoV-2 variants. Libraries were prepared by immunoSEQ multiplex PCR; TCRdb keeps only in-frame clonotypes and omits some of them. The repertoire holds some 240,000 clones, around 85% seen once, with 2.9% in the top ten. Sequencing was performed on peripheral blood, taken in a trial of Ad26.COV2.S vaccine versus placebo. The receptor source for this set is a person between 18 and 65 years old who received the Ad26.COV2.S COVID-19 vaccine or a placebo. The CDR3 runs from the conserved cysteine through the conserved F or W. D genes are given only for firm matches. Expanded clones are given a class, and other clones once, few, many or no size at all.

V gene	clone size	D gene	CDR3 length	J gene	CDR3 protein	CDR3 DNA
TRBV30	NA	NA	17	TRBJ1-4	CAWSNALPRASNEKLFF	TGTGCCTGGAGCAATGCCCTCCCCAGGGCTTCGAATGAAAAACTGTTTTTT
TRBV7-3	NA	TRBD2	15	TRBJ2-7	CASSLNGGYPYEQYF	TGTGCCAGCAGCTTGAACGGGGGGTACCCCTACGAGCAGTACTTC
TRBV19	few	NA	15	TRBJ2-2	CASSKDGVSTGELFF	TGTGCCAGTAGCAAAGACGGGGTCAGCACCGGGGAGCTGTTTTTT
TRBV6-2/TRBV6-3	NA	NA	13	TRBJ2-7	CASSYLGAGEQYF	TGTGCCAGCAGTTACCTGGGGGCTGGCGAGCAGTACTTC
TRBV21-1	NA	NA	14	TRBJ1-1	CASSKGSGSTEAFF	TGTGCCAGCAGCAAAGGTTCGGGGAGCACTGAAGCTTTCTTT
TRBV5-4	NA	NA	13	TRBJ2-7	CASSLYRTYEQYF	TGTGCCAGCAGCTTGTACAGGACATACGAGCAGTACTTC
TRBV19	NA	NA	15	TRBJ2-3	CASSIGTFEGDTQYF	TGTGCCAGTAGTATAGGGACGTTCGAGGGAGATACGCAGTATTTT
TRBV7-2	NA	NA	15	TRBJ2-5	CASTGFMGAQETQYF	TGTGCCAGCACCGGATTTATGGGAGCTCAAGAGACCCAGTACTTC
TRBV10-3	NA	TRBD1	13	TRBJ1-1	CAISLTGDTEAFF	TGTGCCATCAGCTTAACAGGGGACACTGAAGCTTTCTTT
TRBV20-1	NA	NA	8	TRBJ2-1	CNPGLEFF	TGCAACCCGGGACTGGAGTTCTTC
TRBV7-8	NA	TRBD2	18	TRBJ2-1	CASSPRTSGRVSYNEQFF	TGTGCCAGCAGCCCTCGGACTAGCGGGAGGGTTTCCTACAATGAGCAGTTCTTC
TRBV5-1	NA	NA	11	TRBJ1-1	CASSLDHEAFF	TGCGCCAGCAGCTTGGACCATGAAGCTTTCTTT
TRBV12-5	NA	TRBD1	13	TRBJ2-2	CASGWTGAGELFF	TGTGCTAGTGGTTGGACAGGGGCCGGGGAGCTGTTTTTT
TRBV27	NA	NA	18	TRBJ2-6	CASSLSLPTASGANVLTF	TGTGCCAGCAGTTTATCCCTTCCAACTGCCTCTGGGGCCAACGTCCTGACTTTC
TRBV28	NA	NA	16	TRBJ1-3	CASSLSAAFSGNTIYF	TGTGCCAGCAGTTTATCCGCAGCCTTCTCTGGAAACACCATATATTTT
TRBV7-9	NA	TRBD1	15	TRBJ1-1	CASSAHRGGNTEAFF	TGTGCCAGCAGCGCCCACAGGGGAGGGAACACTGAAGCTTTCTTT
TRBV5-8	NA	TRBD2	15	TRBJ2-3	CASSLAGGSTDTQYF	TGTGCCAGCAGCTTGGCGGGGGGGTCCACAGATACGCAGTATTTT
TRBV2	NA	NA	14	TRBJ1-6	CARGSSGANSPLHF	TGTGCCAGGGGTAGCAGTGGGGCTAATTCACCCCTCCACTTT
TRBV29-1	NA	TRBD2	15	TRBJ2-1	CSVTLGGRVYNEQFF	TGCAGCGTTACCCTTGGCGGGAGGGTCTACAATGAGCAGTTCTTC
TRBV2	NA	NA	14	TRBJ1-6	CASSLGPVGSPLHF	TGTGCCAGCAGTCTCGGTCCGGTTGGGTCACCCCTCCACTTT
TRBV12-1	NA	NA	17	TRBJ2-4	CAFLGTGVLWAKNIQYF	TGTGCCTTCCTCGGGACAGGGGTCCTGTGGGCCAAAAACATTCAGTACTTC
TRBV4-2	NA	TRBD2	16	TRBJ2-1	CASSQVGSGGDNEQFF	TGTGCCAGCAGCCAAGTTGGGTCGGGGGGTGACAATGAGCAGTTCTTC
TRBV7-9	NA	NA	16	TRBJ1-4	CASSLGSSSVRGKLFF	TGTGCCAGCAGCTTAGGTAGCTCCTCCGTTCGGGGAAAACTGTTTTTT
TRBV11-2	NA	TRBD1	17	TRBJ1-4	CASSSQQGIGTNEKLFF	TGTGCCAGCAGCTCGCAACAGGGGATAGGGACTAATGAAAAACTGTTTTTT
TRBV4-1	NA	TRBD2	15	TRBJ2-1	CASSQGLAGHNEQFF	TGCGCCAGCAGCCAAGGACTAGCGGGCCACAATGAGCAGTTCTTC
TRBV5-4	NA	TRBD2	15	TRBJ2-1	CASSLGSGGYNEQFF	TGTGCCAGCAGCTTGGGCAGCGGGGGATACAATGAGCAGTTCTTC
TRBV7-8	NA	NA	14	TRBJ2-1	CASSRGASYNEQFF	TGTGCCAGCAGCCGGGGGGCCTCCTACAATGAGCAGTTCTTC
TRBV19	NA	NA	13	TRBJ1-3	CASSITAGNTIYF	TGTGCCAGTAGTATCACAGCCGGAAACACCATATATTTT
TRBV12-3/TRBV12-4	NA	NA	13	TRBJ1-5	CASREWGNQPQHF	TGTGCCAGCAGGGAATGGGGGAATCAGCCCCAGCATTTT
TRBV15	NA	NA	12	TRBJ2-3	CATSTGKDTQYF	TGTGCCACCAGCACGGGGAAAGATACGCAGTATTTT
TRBV12-3/TRBV12-4	NA	NA	13	TRBJ1-1	CASSFTGGTEAFF	TGTGCCAGCAGTTTCACCGGGGGCACTGAAGCTTTCTTT
TRBV10-3	NA	NA	18	TRBJ1-2	CAITVEAGRKAPNYGYTF	TGTGCCATCACCGTGGAGGCAGGGAGAAAGGCTCCTAACTATGGCTACACCTTC
TRBV4-1	NA	NA	18	TRBJ2-4	CASSQGWQGGTPRTRIHF	TGCGCCAGCAGCCAAGGGTGGCAAGGGGGAACCCCTCGGACTAGGATTCACTTC
TRBV19	NA	NA	15	TRBJ2-1	CASSPDPSSYNEQFF	TGTGCCAGTAGTCCGGACCCTAGCTCCTACAATGAGCAGTTCTTC
TRBV6-4	NA	NA	12	TRBJ1-2	CASSDSGYGYTF	TGTGCCAGCAGTGACTCAGGCTATGGCTACACCTTC
TRBV6-1	NA	NA	18	TRBJ2-6	CASSEETTRALGANVLTF	TGTGCCAGCAGTGAAGAGACAACCCGGGCCCTGGGGGCCAACGTCCTGACTTTC
TRBV5-6	NA	NA	13	TRBJ2-7	CASSWWDSYEQYF	TGTGCCAGCAGCTGGTGGGACTCCTACGAGCAGTACTTC
TRBV7-9	NA	NA	13	TRBJ1-6	CASNPGVNSPLHF	TGTGCCAGCAACCCCGGGGTAAATTCACCCCTCCACTTT
TRBV12-3/TRBV12-4	NA	NA	13	TRBJ2-5	CASTPLPKETQYF	TGTGCCAGCACCCCCTTGCCGAAAGAGACCCAGTACTTC
TRBV6-2/TRBV6-3	NA	NA	12	TRBJ1-6	CASSYYGSPLHF	TGTGCCAGCAGTTACTACGGTTCACCCCTCCACTTT
TRBV9	NA	TRBD2	15	TRBJ2-2	CASSVVTGGTGELFF	TGTGCCAGCAGCGTAGTGACGGGAGGGACCGGGGAGCTGTTTTTT
TRBV29-1	NA	NA	12	TRBJ2-1	CSGEGLHNEQFF	TGCAGCGGTGAGGGACTGCACAATGAGCAGTTCTTC